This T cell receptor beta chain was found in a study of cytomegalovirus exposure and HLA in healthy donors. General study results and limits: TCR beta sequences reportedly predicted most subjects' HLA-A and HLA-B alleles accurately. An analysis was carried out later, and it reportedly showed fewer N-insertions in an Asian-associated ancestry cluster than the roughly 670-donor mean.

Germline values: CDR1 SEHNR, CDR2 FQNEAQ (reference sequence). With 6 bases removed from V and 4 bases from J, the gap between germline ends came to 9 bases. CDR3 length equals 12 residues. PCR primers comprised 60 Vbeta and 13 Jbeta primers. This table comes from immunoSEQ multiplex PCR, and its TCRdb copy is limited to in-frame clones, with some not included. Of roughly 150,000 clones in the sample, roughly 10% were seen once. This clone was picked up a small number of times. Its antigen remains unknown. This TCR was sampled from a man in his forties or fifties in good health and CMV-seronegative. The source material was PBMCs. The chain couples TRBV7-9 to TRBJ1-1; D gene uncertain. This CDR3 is CASSSTGTEAFF. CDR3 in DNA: TGTGCCAGCAGTTCGACGGGCACTGAAGCTTTCTTT.